This record looks at one T cell receptor beta chain sequence and its context. Its antigen is still unknown. Primers included in the PCR were 60 Vbeta and 13 Jbeta primers. Assay used: immunoSEQ multiplex PCR; TCRdb lists only in-frame clones, some missing. The sample has 100,000 to 120,000 clones, about 68% seen once. The CDR3 runs 15 residues. Trimming shortened V by 0 bases and J by 3 bases, and 10 bases separated the two germline ends. CDR1 SGHTA and CDR2 FQGTGA come from the germline V gene. This entry comes from a study of cytomegalovirus exposure and HLA in healthy donors. Study in general: From donors who were HLA-typed, an early data release held approximately 80 million unique TCRs. Broader study findings: Relative to the approximately 680-donor mean, N-insertions were reportedly fewer in an Asian-associated ancestry cluster in a later analysis. In a later analysis, TCR association rates varied by HLA locus: DRB1 most, HLA-C fewest. A missense variant in DCLRE1C was later tied to TCR beta V- and J-gene trimming.

The TCR sequence derives from a woman aged 40 to 55 in good health and CMV-seropositive. The sequenced material came from PBMCs. The chain links TRBV7-3 to TRBJ2-3; D call uncertain. CDR3 nucleotide sequence: TGTGCCAGCAGCTTAACGAATAGTTGGACAGATACGCAGTATTTT. Translated: CASSLTNSWTDTQYF. Full variable domain (remainder filled in from reference TRBV7-3 and TRBJ2-3): GAGVSQTPSNKVTEKGKYVELRCDPISGHTALYWYRQSLGQGPEFLIYFQGTGAADDSGLPNDRFFAVRPEGSVSTLKIQRTERGDSAVYLCASSLTNSWTDTQYFGPGTRLTVL.